This T cell receptor beta chain was documented in a study of cytomegalovirus exposure and HLA in healthy donors. PCR used 60 Vbeta primers and 13 Jbeta primers. Assay used: immunoSEQ multiplex PCR; TCRdb lists only in-frame clones, some missing. Of some 190,000 clones in the sample, roughly 80% were seen once. CDR1 and CDR2 (germline): SGHRS, YFSETQ. The CDR3 contains 14 residues. Deletions cut 5 bases from V and 4 bases from J, with 15 bases between. The chain couples TRBV5-1 to TRBJ2-5, with TRBD2 as a possible D gene (6 bases). The sequencing sample was made of PBMCs. The clonotype comes from a man aged 40-55 years in good health and CMV-seronegative. CDR3: CASSMRGVGETQYF. In nucleotides, the CDR3 is TGCGCCAGCAGTATGCGGGGAGTGGGAGAGACCCAGTACTTC.